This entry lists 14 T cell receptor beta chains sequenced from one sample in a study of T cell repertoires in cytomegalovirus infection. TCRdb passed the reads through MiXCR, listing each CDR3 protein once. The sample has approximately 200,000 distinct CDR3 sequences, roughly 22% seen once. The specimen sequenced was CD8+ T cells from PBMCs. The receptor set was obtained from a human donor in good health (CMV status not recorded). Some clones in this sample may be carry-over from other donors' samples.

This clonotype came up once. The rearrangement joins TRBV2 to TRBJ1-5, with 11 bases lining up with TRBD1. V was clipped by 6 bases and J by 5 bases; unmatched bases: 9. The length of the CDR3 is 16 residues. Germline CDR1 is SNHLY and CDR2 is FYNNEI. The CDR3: CASRESGTGGDQPQHF. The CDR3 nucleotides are TGTGCCAGCAGAGAATCCGGGACAGGGGGTGATCAGCCCCAGCATTTT.

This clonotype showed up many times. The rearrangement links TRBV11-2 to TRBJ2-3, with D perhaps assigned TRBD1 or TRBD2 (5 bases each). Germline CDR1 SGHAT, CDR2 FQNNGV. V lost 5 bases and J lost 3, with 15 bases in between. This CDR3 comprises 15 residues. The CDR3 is CASSPGWGPTDTQYF. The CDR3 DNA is TGTGCCAGCAGCCCCGGATGGGGACCTACAGATACGCAGTATTTT.

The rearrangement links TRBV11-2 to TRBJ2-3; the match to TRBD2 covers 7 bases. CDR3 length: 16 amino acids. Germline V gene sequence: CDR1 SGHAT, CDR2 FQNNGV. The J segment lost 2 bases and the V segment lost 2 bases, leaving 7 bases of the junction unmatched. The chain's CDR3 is CASSLSGGGPTDTQYF. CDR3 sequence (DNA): TGTGCCAGCAGCTTATCCGGCGGGGGTCCCACAGATACGCAGTATTTT.

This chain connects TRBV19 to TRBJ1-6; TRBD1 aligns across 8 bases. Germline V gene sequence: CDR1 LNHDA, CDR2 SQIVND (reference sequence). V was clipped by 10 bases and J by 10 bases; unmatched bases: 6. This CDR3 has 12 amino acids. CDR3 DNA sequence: TGTGCCATTGGACAGGGCGGATCACCCCTCCACTTT. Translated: CAIGQGGSPLHF.

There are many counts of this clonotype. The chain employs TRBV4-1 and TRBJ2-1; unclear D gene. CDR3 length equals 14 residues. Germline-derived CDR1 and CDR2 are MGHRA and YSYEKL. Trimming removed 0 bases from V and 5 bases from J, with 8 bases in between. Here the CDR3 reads CASSQDRRDNEQFF. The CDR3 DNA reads TGCGCCAGCAGCCAAGATAGGCGCGACAATGAGCAGTTCTTC.

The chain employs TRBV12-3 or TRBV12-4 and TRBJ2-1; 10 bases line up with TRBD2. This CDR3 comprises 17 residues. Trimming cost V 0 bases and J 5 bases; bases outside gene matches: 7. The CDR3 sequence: CASSLAPGTSEDNEQFF. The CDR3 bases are TGTGCCAGCAGTTTAGCGCCGGGGACTAGCGAGGACAATGAGCAGTTCTTC.

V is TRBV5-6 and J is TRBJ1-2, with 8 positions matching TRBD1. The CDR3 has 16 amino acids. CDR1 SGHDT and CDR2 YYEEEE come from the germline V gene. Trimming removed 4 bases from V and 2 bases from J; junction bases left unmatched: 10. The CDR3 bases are TGTGCCAGCAGCCACGCGATGGGACAGGAAAACTATGGCTACACCTTC. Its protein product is CASSHAMGQENYGYTF.

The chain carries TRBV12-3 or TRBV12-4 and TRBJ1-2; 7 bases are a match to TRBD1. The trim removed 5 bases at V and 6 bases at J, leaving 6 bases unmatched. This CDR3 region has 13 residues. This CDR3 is CASSPQGYNGYTF. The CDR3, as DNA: TGTGCCAGCAGTCCACAGGGGTACAATGGCTACACCTTC.

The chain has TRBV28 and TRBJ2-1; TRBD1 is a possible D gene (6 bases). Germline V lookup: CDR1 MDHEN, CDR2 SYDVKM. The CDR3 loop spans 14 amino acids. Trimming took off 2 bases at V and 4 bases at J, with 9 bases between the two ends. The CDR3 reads CASSLPDSYNEQFF. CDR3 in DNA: TGTGCCAGCAGTTTACCGGACAGTTACAATGAGCAGTTCTTC. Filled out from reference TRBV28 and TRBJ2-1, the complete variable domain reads DVKVTQSSRYLVKRTGEKVFLECVQDMDHENMFWYRQDPGLGLRLIYFSYDVKMKEKGDIPEGYSVSREKKERFSLILESASTNQTSMYLCASSLPDSYNEQFFGPGTRLTVL.

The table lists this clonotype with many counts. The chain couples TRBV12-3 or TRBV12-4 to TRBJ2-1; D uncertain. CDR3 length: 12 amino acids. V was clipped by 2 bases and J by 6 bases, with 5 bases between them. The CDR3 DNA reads TGTGCCAGCAGTTTATTGGCCAATGAGCAGTTCTTC. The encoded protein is CASSLLANEQFF.

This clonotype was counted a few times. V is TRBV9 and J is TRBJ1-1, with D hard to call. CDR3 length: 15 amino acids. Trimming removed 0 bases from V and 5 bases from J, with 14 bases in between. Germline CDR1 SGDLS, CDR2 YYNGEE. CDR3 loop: CASSVEPLRATEAFF. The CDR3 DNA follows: TGTGCCAGCAGCGTAGAGCCTCTGAGGGCGACTGAAGCTTTCTTT.

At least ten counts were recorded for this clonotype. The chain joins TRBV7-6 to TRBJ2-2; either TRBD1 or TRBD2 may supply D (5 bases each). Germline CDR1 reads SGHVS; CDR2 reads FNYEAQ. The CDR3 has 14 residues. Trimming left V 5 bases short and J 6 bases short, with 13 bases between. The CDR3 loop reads CASSEGPSAGELFF. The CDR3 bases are TGTGCCAGCAGCGAGGGACCCAGCGCCGGGGAGCTGTTTTTT. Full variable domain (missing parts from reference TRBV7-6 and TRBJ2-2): GAGVSQSPRYKVTKRGQDVALRCDPISGHVSLYWYRQALGQGPEFLTYFNYEAQQDKSGLPNDRFSAERPEGSISTLTIQRTEQRDSAMYRCASSEGPSAGELFFGEGSRLTVL.

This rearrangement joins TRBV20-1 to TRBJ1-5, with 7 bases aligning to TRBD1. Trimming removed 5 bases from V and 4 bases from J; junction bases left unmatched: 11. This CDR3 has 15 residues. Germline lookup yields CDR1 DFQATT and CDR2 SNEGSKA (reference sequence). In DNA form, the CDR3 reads TGCAGTGCTGACCCGCGGGACAGCGGGAATCAGCCCCAGCATTTT. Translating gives CSADPRDSGNQPQHF.

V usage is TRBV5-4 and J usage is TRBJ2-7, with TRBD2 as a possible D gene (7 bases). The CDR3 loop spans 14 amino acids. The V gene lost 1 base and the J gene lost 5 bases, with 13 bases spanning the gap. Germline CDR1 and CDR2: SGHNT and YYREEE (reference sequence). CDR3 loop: CASSLSGGPNEQYF. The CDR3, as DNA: TGTGCCAGCAGCTTGTCGGGGGGCCCTAACGAGCAGTACTTC. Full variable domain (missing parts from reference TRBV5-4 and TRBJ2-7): ETGVTQSPTHLIKTRGQQVTLRCSSQSGHNTVSWYQQALGQGPQFIFQYYREEENGRGNFPPRFSGLQFPNYSSELNVNALELDDSALYLCASSLSGGPNEQYFGPGTRLTVT.